This TCR beta chain was sequenced during a study of OX40 agonist ivuxolimab in advanced cancers. Study context: Administration of intravenous ivuxolimab to patients occurred every 2 weeks at 0.01 to 10 mg/kg.

Regarding this clone: Its antigen is unidentified.

The investigators sampled blood at baseline, at cycle 4 day 1, and at cycle 7 day 1. Findings and limits, study-wide: Among T cells, CD8+ cells averaged more expanded clones than CD4+ cells. The antigen specificity of the peripheral T cells (those that were expanded) was not determined.

Only in-frame clones appear in the TCRdb table, and some are missing; sequencing was by immunoSEQ multiplex PCR. The sample carries 55,000 to 65,000 clones, about 88% recorded once. Germline CDR1 LNHDA, CDR2 SQIVND (reference sequence). V lost 6 bases, J lost 6 bases, and 18 bases lay in between. The CDR3 has 15 amino acids. Specimen: CD4+ or CD8+ T cells sorted from blood, collected in a trial of the OX40 agonist ivuxolimab. The chain combines TRBV19 with TRBJ1-5; no reliable D call. The clonotype comes from an adult with an advanced solid tumor such as melanoma, head and neck, liver or kidney cancer. The CDR3 loop is CASSLRGVIAQPQHF. Here the CDR3 DNA reads TGTGCCAGTAGCCTGCGGGGTGTTATAGCTCAGCCCCAGCATTTT. The variable domain in full, completed from reference TRBV19 and TRBJ1-5, reads DGGITQSPKYLFRKEGQNVTLSCEQNLNHDAMYWYRQDPGQGLRLIYYSQIVNDFQKGDIAEGYSVSREKKESFPLTVTSAQKNPTAFYLCASSLRGVIAQPQHFGDGTRLSIL.